This T cell receptor beta chain originates from a study of post-analysis software for immune sequencing data. V lost 5 bases and J lost 3; bases outside the gene matches: 9. There are 16 residues in the CDR3. Germline V lookup: CDR1 MDHEN, CDR2 SYDVKM. Points from the study as a whole: TRBV5-6, TRBV5-1 and TRBV20-1 were among several TRBV segments more frequent in patients than controls.

In the case of this clonotype: The antigen remains unidentified.

Every TCR beta cDNA library bore unique molecular identifiers. TCRdb re-analysed the PCR reads in MiXCR, keeping a single row per CDR3 protein. Counted here are around 400,000 distinct CDR3 sequences, approximately 42% occurring once; the ten biggest clones make up less than 10%. The origin of this receptor is a girl aged 2-10 years with multiple sclerosis. This sequence joins TRBV28 and TRBJ1-2, with TRBD1 identical over 10 bases. Specimen: blood. CDR3 nucleotide sequence: TGTGCCAGCAGTCCCGTACGGACAGGGGGGGACTATGGCTACACCTTC. Protein product: CASSPVRTGGDYGYTF.